This is a list of T cell receptor beta chains from one sample in a study of early T cells in non-severe SARS-CoV-2 infection. TCRdb analysed the 5' RACE reads with MiXCR anew, one entry per CDR3 protein. The profile covers 85,000 to 90,000 distinct CDR3 sequences, with under 15% appearing a single time and approximately 0.5% taken by the ten largest. Source material: whole blood. The receptors shown here come from an adult who was a healthcare worker with PCR-confirmed SARS-CoV-2 infection or an uninfected control (not recorded which). CDR3s include the opening cysteine and the closing phenylalanine or tryptophan. The D gene is left open where the match is weak. Size is stated for part of the rows, as once, few or many counts, or as a class when the clone is expanded.

j_call d_call clone_size v_call cdr3_aa cdr3_nt
TRBJ2-1 NA many TRBV3-1 CASSQDGYGREQFF TGTGCCAGCAGCCAAGACGGGTATGGGCGTGAGCAGTTCTTC
TRBJ2-5 TRBD2 few TRBV10-1 CASSEYTGTSGRETQYF TGCGCCAGCAGTGAGTACACTGGGACTAGCGGTCGAGAGACCCAGTACTTC
TRBJ1-1 TRBD1 NA TRBV20-1 CSARKGARTEAFF TGCAGTGCTAGAAAGGGGGCGAGAACTGAAGCTTTCTTT
TRBJ2-1 NA many TRBV6-4 CASSDNRNPNNEQFF TGTGCCAGCAGTGACAACAGAAATCCTAACAATGAGCAGTTCTTC
TRBJ2-1 TRBD2 few TRBV12-3/TRBV12-4 CASSPSGGSYNEQFF TGTGCCAGCAGCCCTAGCGGGGGGTCCTACAATGAGCAGTTCTTC
TRBJ2-1 NA few TRBV5-1 CASSLQASYNEQFF TGCGCCAGCAGCTTACAGGCAAGTTACAATGAGCAGTTCTTC
TRBJ2-3 TRBD2 few TRBV20-1 CSPKDRAGRADTQYF TGCAGTCCCAAAGACCGAGCGGGGAGGGCAGATACGCAGTATTTT
TRBJ1-1 TRBD1 few TRBV18 CASSPGTGGSEAFF TGTGCCAGCTCCCCCGGGACAGGGGGCTCTGAAGCTTTCTTT
TRBJ2-1 NA many TRBV20-1 CSARNWRHSYNEQFF TGCAGTGCTAGGAATTGGCGACACTCCTACAATGAGCAGTTCTTC
TRBJ1-6 NA few TRBV5-1 CASSPVGGAGNSPLHF TGCGCCAGCAGCCCCGTAGGGGGGGCAGGAAATTCACCCCTCCACTTT
TRBJ1-2 NA many TRBV6-6 CASSFDSNYGYTF TGTGCCAGCAGTTTCGACAGTAACTATGGCTACACCTTC
TRBJ2-1 NA few TRBV20-1 CSAESTGTLFYNEQFF TGCAGTGCCGAATCCACCGGGACTCTTTTCTACAATGAGCAGTTCTTC
TRBJ1-5 TRBD1 few TRBV5-1 CASSLGTGNFQPQHF TGCGCCAGCAGCCTGGGGACAGGGAATTTTCAGCCCCAGCATTTT
TRBJ1-1 NA NA TRBV7-7 CASSYVLKTAFNTEAFF TGTGCCAGCAGCTACGTACTTAAGACAGCGTTTAACACTGAAGCTTTCTTT
TRBJ1-5 NA few TRBV6-2/TRBV6-3 CASSRRQGNQPQHF TGTGCCAGCAGCCGCCGACAGGGCAATCAGCCCCAGCATTTT